The 20 T cell receptor beta chains below all came from one sample that was sequenced in a study of T-cell reconstitution after alpha-beta-depleted transplantation in children. It was with unique molecular identifiers that the TCRbeta library was prepared. TCRdb itself ran the PCR reads through MiXCR, one entry per CDR3 protein. The sample holds about 260,000 distinct CDR3 sequences, around 10% seen once. The material was peripheral blood, obtained 180 days after TCRalphabeta/CD19-depleted stem cell transplant. Receptors were obtained from a male patient between 2 and 15 years old who had a stem cell transplant for chronic granulomatous disease, so the T cells may come from the graft donor.

Many counts were recorded for this clonotype. The chain uses TRBV18 and TRBJ2-7, with D tentatively TRBD1 (6 bases). The ends were cut back, 4 bases at V and 6 bases at J, with 19 bases in the middle. Germline V gene lookup returns CDR1 KGHSH and CDR2 LQKENI. The CDR3 runs 15 residues. The CDR3 sequence: CASSHTKQGSVEQYF. In DNA, the CDR3 is TGTGCCAGCTCACACACAAAACAGGGTTCGGTCGAGCAGTACTTC. Variable domain in full (rest from reference TRBV18 and TRBJ2-7): NAGVMQNPRHLVRRRGQEARLRCSPMKGHSHVYWYRQLPEEGLKFMVYLQKENIIDESGMPKERFSAEFPKEGPSILRIQQVVRGDSAAYFCASSHTKQGSVEQYFGPGTRLTVT.

This clonotype has ten or more counts. This chain uses TRBV5-1 with TRBJ1-3; weak D call: TRBD1 (6 bases). Trimming took 4 bases from V and 0 from J, leaving 14 bases between them. Germline values: CDR1 SGHRS, CDR2 YFSETQ. The CDR3 runs to 16 residues. CDR3 residues: CASSEGVLNSGNTIYF. DNA for the CDR3: TGCGCCAGCAGCGAGGGGGTTCTCAACTCTGGAAACACCATATATTTT.

This clonotype was counted ten times or more. The V and J genes are TRBV20-1 and TRBJ1-5, with a weak D call TRBD1 (5 bases). This CDR3 region has 15 residues. Germline CDR1 reads DFQATT; CDR2 reads SNEGSKA (reference sequence). V lost 0 bases to trimming and J lost 8 bases, with 17 bases between them. CDR3 DNA sequence: TGCAGTGCTAGAGATCATACTGGGACGTATAAGCCCCAGCATTTT. Translated, it gives CSARDHTGTYKPQHF.

As to this clonotype: Possible read error: a much larger clone is one base away. The J gene is TRBJ2-3, the V gene TRBV12-3 or TRBV12-4, with D maybe TRBD2 (5 bases). The CDR3 is made up of 13 amino acids. The CDR3 loop reads CGSSGDGTDTQYF. CDR3 DNA: TGTGGCAGCAGCGGAGACGGCACAGATACGCAGTATTTT.

V gene TRBV6-5 combines with J gene TRBJ1-4, with unresolved D. V was trimmed by 0 bases and J by 7 bases, leaving 12 bases between them. Looked up from germline, CDR1 is MNHEY and CDR2 is SVGAGI. This CDR3 spans 15 amino acids. DNA of the CDR3: TGTGCCAGCAGTTACTCGTTTGGGGTCGGTGAAAAACTGTTTTTT. Translated, it gives CASSYSFGVGEKLFF.

This clonotype has at least ten counts. The rearrangement links TRBV12-3 or TRBV12-4 to TRBJ2-2, with 7 bases identical to TRBD1. V gave up 6 bases and J gave up 0 bases; unmatched junction bases: 4. CDR3 length: 15 residues. CDR3 in amino acids: CASRGQLTNTGELFF. The CDR3 DNA follows: TGTGCCAGCAGGGGACAGTTGACGAACACCGGGGAGCTGTTTTTT.

This clonotype was observed many times. The J gene is TRBJ2-5, the V gene TRBV5-5; unclear D gene. V was shortened by 0 bases and J by 7 bases, with 10 bases between the two germline ends. The CDR3 consists of 13 residues. Per the germline V gene, CDR1 is SGHKS and CDR2 is YYEKEE (reference sequence). The CDR3 DNA follows: TGTGCCAGCAGCTTGGAGGCCTTTGGGACCCAGTACTTC. Amino acids: CASSLEAFGTQYF.

This clonotype was detected many times. This sequence joins TRBV29-1 and TRBJ2-7, with 7 bases that match TRBD1. The CDR3 has 12 residues. Germline-derived CDR1 and CDR2 are SQVTM and ANQGSEA. V lost 6 bases and J lost 3; bases outside the gene matches: 5. CDR3 in amino acids: CSVGTALYEQYF. Written as DNA, the CDR3 is TGCAGCGTGGGGACAGCGCTCTACGAGCAGTACTTC.

This clonotype was counted at least ten times. This chain uses TRBV24-1 with TRBJ2-5; D is perhaps TRBD1 or TRBD2 (5 bases each). V was shortened by 7 bases and J by 1 base, with 9 bases between the two germline ends. The CDR3 has 13 amino acids. Per germline, CDR1 KGHDR and CDR2 SFDVKD. The CDR3 loop reads CATSEGPQETQYF. CDR3 in DNA: TGTGCCACCAGCGAGGGACCCCAAGAGACCCAGTACTTC.

The V call is TRBV29-1, the J call TRBJ2-7, with 8 bases aligning to TRBD1. The V segment lost 7 bases and the J segment 3 bases; nucleotides outside the gene matches: 11. The CDR3 has 14 residues. The germline CDR1 and CDR2 sequences are SQVTM and ANQGSEA. This CDR3 is CSGPGTGQDYEQYF. CDR3 coding DNA: TGCAGCGGACCCGGGACAGGACAAGACTACGAGCAGTACTTC.

The DNA for the CDR3 is TGTGCCAGCAGTCCCTTCGGTGGGACGCAGTATTTT. It is translated as CASSPFGGTQYF. This chain links TRBV27 with TRBJ2-3; D gene ambiguous. CDR1 and CDR2 (germline): MNHEY, SMNVEV (reference sequence). V was cut by 5 bases and J by 9 bases, with 12 bases left in between. The CDR3 consists of 12 residues.

This clonotype was counted at least ten times. The chain uses TRBV5-6 and TRBJ1-6, with D maybe TRBD1 (5 bases). The CDR3 runs to 14 residues. Trimming left V 5 bases short and J 7 bases short, with 13 bases between. Germline V gene lookup returns CDR1 SGHDT and CDR2 YYEEEE. The CDR3 region has the DNA TGTGCCAGCAGTCACGCAGGGAACAATTCACCCCTCCACTTT. Residues: CASSHAGNNSPLHF.

This clonotype was detected many times. The chain recombines TRBV29-1 with TRBJ1-1; 8 nucleotides align to TRBD1. The length of the CDR3 is 10 residues. Germline CDR1 is SQVTM and CDR2 is ANQGSEA. The ends lost 6 bases at V and 8 bases at J; junction bases unmatched: 2. Written as DNA, the CDR3 is TGCAGCGTCCACAGGGGGGAAGCTTTCTTT. The encoded protein is CSVHRGEAFF.

This clonotype has only a few counts. The chain uses TRBV4-1 and TRBJ2-7; 7 positions agree with TRBD1. V was pared by 4 bases and J by 0 bases, with 9 bases of the junction left unmatched. Looked up from germline, CDR1 is MGHRA and CDR2 is YSYEKL. The CDR3 contains 16 residues. Written as DNA, the CDR3 is TGCGCCAGCAGCCCTAGCCTGACAGGGCTCTCCTACGAGCAGTACTTC. It specifies CASSPSLTGLSYEQYF.

This clonotype was seen ten or more times. The rearrangement joins TRBV29-1 to TRBJ2-7; D ambiguous. This CDR3 spans 11 amino acids. CDR1 and CDR2 from the germline V gene are SQVTM and ANQGSEA. V lost 4 bases, J lost 4 bases, and 8 bases lay in between. This CDR3 is CSVGSLYEQYF. In DNA, the CDR3 is TGCAGCGTTGGGTCCCTTTACGAGCAGTACTTC.

This clonotype was detected ten times or more. J is TRBJ2-1 and V is TRBV7-3; D not resolved. Germline CDR1 SGHTA, CDR2 FQGTGA. This CDR3 is built from 20 residues. Trimming stripped 5 bases from V and 0 bases from J, with 26 bases between. CDR3 residues: CASSPLKKQANSHSYNEQFF. The CDR3 bases are TGTGCCAGCAGCCCACTAAAAAAGCAGGCTAATTCTCACTCCTACAATGAGCAGTTCTTC.

The genes are TRBV6-5 and TRBJ2-7, with D hard to call. The V and J ends lost 0 bases and 0 bases respectively, with 9 bases between them. CDR3 length: 15 amino acids. Germline lookup yields CDR1 MNHEY and CDR2 SVGAGI. Here the CDR3 DNA reads TGTGCCAGCAGTTACTCACGGATAAGCTCCTACGAGCAGTACTTC. Its protein is CASSYSRISSYEQYF.

The rearrangement links TRBV13 to TRBJ1-4; D is undetermined. The CDR3 is made up of 14 amino acids. In germline, CDR1 is PRHDT, CDR2 FYEKMQ (reference sequence). V was trimmed by 5 bases and J by 1 base, leaving 8 bases between them. This CDR3 reads CASSTRKTNEKLFF. CDR3 sequence (DNA): TGTGCCAGCAGCACCAGAAAAACTAATGAAAAACTGTTTTTT.

The CDR3 DNA reads TGTGCCAGCACTCCCCTGAACACCGGGGAGCTGTTTTTT. It encodes CASTPLNTGELFF. This sequence joins TRBV12-3 or TRBV12-4 and TRBJ2-2; D not resolved. V lost 7 bases, J lost 1 base, and 7 bases lay in between. The CDR3 sequence is 13 residues long.

This clonotype was seen many times. The chain couples TRBV7-8 to TRBJ2-3, with 11 bases aligning to TRBD2. The CDR3 is 16 residues long. The J segment lost 4 bases and the V segment lost 5 bases, leaving 8 bases of the junction unmatched. Per the germline V gene, CDR1 is SGHVS and CDR2 is FQNEAQ. The CDR3 bases are TGTGCCAGCAGCAAGACTAGCGGGACCCCGGCAGATACGCAGTATTTT. Amino acid sequence: CASSKTSGTPADTQYF.